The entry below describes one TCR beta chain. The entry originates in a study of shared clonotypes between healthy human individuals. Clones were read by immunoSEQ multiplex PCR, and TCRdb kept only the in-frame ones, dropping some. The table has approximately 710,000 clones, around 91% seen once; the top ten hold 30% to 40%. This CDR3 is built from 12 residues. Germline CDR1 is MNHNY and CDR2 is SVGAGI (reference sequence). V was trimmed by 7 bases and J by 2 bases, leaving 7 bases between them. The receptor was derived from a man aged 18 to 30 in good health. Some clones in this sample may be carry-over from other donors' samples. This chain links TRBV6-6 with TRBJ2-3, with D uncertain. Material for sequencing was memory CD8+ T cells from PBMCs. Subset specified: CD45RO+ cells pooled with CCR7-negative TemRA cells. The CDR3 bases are TGTGCCAGCATTGGTAACACAGATACGCAGTATTTT. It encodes CASIGNTDTQYF.